Listed below are T cell receptor beta chains from one sample, sequenced in a study of blood T cell repertoires in COVID-19. The assay was immunoSEQ multiplex PCR, and TCRdb's table has in-frame clones only and misses some. The sample gives roughly 200,000 clones, just over 85% of which show up once; 1.4% to 1.5% is in the top ten. The material sequenced was peripheral blood. These receptors were obtained from a man aged 18 to 29 with active or convalescent COVID-19. CDR3s include the opening cysteine and the closing phenylalanine or tryptophan. The D gene is left open where the match is weak.

D: TRBD2; J: TRBJ2-7; V: TRBV7-9; DNA: TGTGCCAGCAGCCGCCCCGTTGGTAGCGGGTTTTACGAGCAGTACTTC; CDR3: CASSRPVGSGFYEQYF
D: .; J: TRBJ2-6; V: TRBV4-3; DNA: TGCGCCAGCAGCCAAGATCGGGGATCTGGGGCCAACGTCCTGACTTTC; CDR3: CASSQDRGSGANVLTF
D: TRBD1; J: TRBJ2-5; V: TRBV29-1; DNA: TGCAGCGTAGGGACAGGGACAGGCGAGACCCAGTACTTC; CDR3: CSVGTGTGETQYF
D: .; J: TRBJ1-3; V: TRBV27; DNA: TGTGCCAGCAGTTTATCGGGCGTGTACTCTGGAAACACCATATATTTT; CDR3: CASSLSGVYSGNTIYF
D: .; J: TRBJ1-6; V: TRBV6-6; DNA: TGTGCCAGCTGGGCTGGCAGGGTGGTTTATAATTCACCCCTCCACTTT; CDR3: CASWAGRVVYNSPLHF
D: .; J: TRBJ2-1; V: TRBV7-2; DNA: TGTGCCAGCAGCTTAATAGTGGGGGGTTACAATGAGCAGTTCTTC; CDR3: CASSLIVGGYNEQFF
D: TRBD1; J: TRBJ2-7; V: TRBV14; DNA: TGTGCCAGCAGCCATTGGGACAGCTGGTACGAGCAGTACTTC; CDR3: CASSHWDSWYEQYF
D: .; J: TRBJ2-2; V: TRBV12-3/TRBV12-4; DNA: TGTGCCAGCAGTCCACTGTCAGGGGAGCTGTTTTTT; CDR3: CASSPLSGELFF
D: .; J: TRBJ1-2; V: TRBV29-1; DNA: TGCAGCGTTGAAGATCTGAACAGCAACTATGGCTACACCTTC; CDR3: CSVEDLNSNYGYTF
D: TRBD1; J: TRBJ1-1; V: TRBV29-1; DNA: TGCAGCGTTGAAGATCGACAGGGTGGCACTGAAGCTTTCTTT; CDR3: CSVEDRQGGTEAFF
D: .; J: TRBJ1-5; V: TRBV6-5; DNA: TGTGCCAGCAGTTCACGGACTGATCAGCCCCAGCATTTT; CDR3: CASSSRTDQPQHF
D: TRBD2; J: TRBJ2-1; V: TRBV3-1/TRBV3-2; DNA: TGTGCCAGCAGCCTAGCGGGAGTGGGTTACAATGAGCAGTTCTTC; CDR3: CASSLAGVGYNEQFF
D: .; J: TRBJ1-4; V: TRBV4-3; DNA: TGCGCCAGCAGCCAAGAGGGGGGAGGTGAAAAACTGTTTTTT; CDR3: CASSQEGGGEKLFF
D: TRBD1; J: TRBJ1-4; V: TRBV5-8; DNA: TGTGCCAGCAGCACCGGGGACAGGGGTAATGAAAAACTGTTTTTT; CDR3: CASSTGDRGNEKLFF
D: .; J: TRBJ2-1; V: TRBV2; DNA: TGTGCCAGCAGACCCGAACAGGGTCCCTACAATGAGCAGTTCTTC; CDR3: CASRPEQGPYNEQFF
D: .; J: TRBJ2-5; V: TRBV2; DNA: TGTGCCAGCAATTCGGGAGAAAGGGAGACCCAGTACTTC; CDR3: CASNSGERETQYF